Each of the 17 T cell receptor beta chains below was sequenced from the same sample in a study of T cells in women clearing cervical HPV infection. Sequencing used immunoSEQ multiplex PCR; TCRdb keeps in-frame clones, though not all of them. Its clone listing holds about 48,000 clones. Sample: blood buffy coat. The receptors derive from a woman aged 18-70 years with a cervical HPV16 infection that either progressed to CIN3+ or cleared (not recorded which).

Regarding this clone: The CDR3 end is not reached by the read, which stops 3 residues before it; the germline J gene fills it in. The chain carries TRBV27 and TRBJ2-5, with D possibly matching TRBD2 (5 bases). Germline assignment: CDR1 MNHEY and CDR2 SMNVEV (reference sequence). Trimming removed 4 bases from V and 1 base from J, with 16 bases in between. The CDR3 extends over 16 amino acids. CDR3 DNA, as far as it was read: TGTGCCAGCAGTTCCACCCCGAGGGTGGCCCAAGAGACC. Protein: CASSSTPRVAQET. In full, the CDR3 is CASSSTPRVAQETQYF.

The covered CDR3 bases are TGTGCCATCGGAGCGGGGGGGCAGAGCAATCAGCCC. Translating it yields CAIGAGGQSNQP. The entire CDR3 protein is CAIGAGGQSNQPQHF. The rearrangement joins TRBV10-3 to TRBJ1-5, with TRBD1 as a possible D gene (6 bases). The CDR3 end is not reached by the read, which stops 3 residues before it; the germline J gene fills it in. CDR1 is ENHRY, CDR2 SYGVKD, per germline. The CDR3 contains 15 residues. V lost 8 bases and J lost 1, with 15 bases in between.

Comments on this clone: The read finishes 3 residues shy of the CDR3 end, and the germline J gene is used to complete it. This sample also contains other DNA sequences that code for the same CDR3. The V and J genes are TRBV20-1 and TRBJ2-3; TRBD2 agrees at 9 bases. Trimming cost V 2 bases and J 3 bases; bases outside gene matches: 3. Germline V gene lookup returns CDR1 DFQATT and CDR2 SNEGSKA (reference sequence). This CDR3 is built from 14 residues. The CDR3 bases that were read are TGCAGTGCTAGACCTAGCGGGGCAACAGATACG. It specifies CSARPSGATDT. The entire CDR3 protein is CSARPSGATDTQYF.

Note on this clone: The observed sequence ends 3 residues before the CDR3 terminus, with the missing tail filled in from the germline J gene. J is TRBJ1-4 and V is TRBV30, with 7 bases that match TRBD1. The ends lost 7 bases at V and 7 bases at J; junction bases unmatched: 3. Germline V CDR1 and CDR2: GTSNPN, SVGIG (reference sequence). This CDR3 has 11 amino acids. The part of the CDR3 DNA that was read is TGTGCCTCGAAGGGGGCTGAAAAA. It yields the protein CASKGAEK. The CDR3 as a whole reads CASKGAEKLFF.

Concerning this clone: The read ends 3 residues early relative to the CDR3; the germline J gene fills the gap. The chain recombines TRBV20-1 with TRBJ2-1; 9 positions match TRBD2. The V segment lost 0 bases and the J segment 2 bases; nucleotides outside the gene matches: 5. Germline loops: CDR1 DFQATT, CDR2 SNEGSKA (reference sequence). The CDR3 covers 16 residues. CDR3 protein: CSARDHLAGPYNEQFF. The CDR3 DNA, read in part, is TGCAGTGCTAGAGACCACCTAGCGGGACCCTACAATGAG.

Concerning this clone: The observed sequence ends 3 residues before the CDR3 terminus, with the missing tail filled in from the germline J gene. The rearrangement joins TRBV5-4 to TRBJ1-2; possible D gene TRBD1, 5 bases. The CDR3 is 15 amino acids. Germline-derived CDR1 and CDR2 are SGHNT and YYREEE (reference sequence). With 0 bases removed from V and 3 bases from J, the gap between germline ends came to 12 bases. This CDR3 is CASSLEGLRDYGYTF. The sequenced CDR3 bases are TGTGCCAGCAGCTTGGAGGGGCTACGGGACTATGGC.

About this clone: The sequenced fragment ends 3 residues before the CDR3 boundary, so the rest is inferred from the germline J gene. The genes are TRBV5-5 and TRBJ2-7, with D possibly matching TRBD2 (5 bases). The CDR3 is made up of 14 amino acids. V lost 4 bases to trimming and J lost 6 bases, with 17 bases between them. Germline V gives CDR1 SGHKS, CDR2 YYEKEE (reference sequence). The part of the CDR3 DNA that was read is TGTGCCAGCAGCCCGGCCGGGGTTTCGGGCGAG. This sequence encodes CASSPAGVSGE. The entire CDR3 protein reads CASSPAGVSGEQYF.

Of note for this clone: The read ends 3 residues before the CDR3 terminus; that terminus is restored from the germline J gene. This chain uses TRBV9 with TRBJ2-7, with D possibly being TRBD1 or TRBD2 (7 bases each). V lost 0 bases to trimming and J lost 2 bases, with 12 bases between them. Germline CDR1 reads SGDLS; CDR2 reads YYNGEE. The CDR3 length is 15 residues. The CDR3 loop is CASSVGGGGTYEQYF. The part of the CDR3 DNA that was read is TGTGCCAGCAGCGTAGGGGGAGGGGGCACCTACGAG. Using reference TRBV9 and TRBJ2-7 for the parts outside the CDR3, the full variable domain is DSGVTQTPKHLITATGQRVTLRCSPRSGDLSVYWYQQSLDQGLQFLIQYYNGEERAKGNILERFSAQQFPDLHSELNLSSLELGDSALYFCASSVGGGGTYEQYFGPGTRLTVT.

Of note for this clone: The read halts 3 residues ahead of the CDR3 end, with the missing end drawn from the germline J gene. The genes are TRBV27 and TRBJ1-5; D gene unclear. The CDR3 runs 14 residues. Per the germline V gene, CDR1 is MNHEY and CDR2 is SMNVEV (reference sequence). Trimming cost V 5 bases and J 1 base, with 9 bases left between them. Incomplete CDR3 DNA: TGTGCCAGCAGTCAATTACAGAGCAATCAGCCC. It codes for CASSQLQSNQP. The whole CDR3 is CASSQLQSNQPQHF.

With regard to this clone: The read is 3 residues too short to cover the CDR3 end, so that end is filled in from the germline J gene. This rearrangement joins TRBV20-1 to TRBJ2-7; 8 bases are a match to TRBD1. With V trimmed by 3 bases and J by 0 bases, 1 base remained unmatched. CDR3 length equals 13 residues. The V gene's germline CDR1 is DFQATT and CDR2 SNEGSKA (reference sequence). Partial CDR3 DNA: TGCAGTGCTAGCAGGGGGCCCTCCTACGAG. This sequence encodes CSASRGPSYE. The entire CDR3 is CSASRGPSYEQYF.

The covered CDR3 bases are TGTGCCAGCAGTTTAAGGGGAGGCAGCTCCTACAATGAG. This encodes CASSLRGGSSYNE. The entire CDR3 is CASSLRGGSSYNEQFF. V and J are TRBV28 and TRBJ2-1; possibly TRBD2 for D (6 bases). The sequence runs out 3 residues before the end of the CDR3; the remainder is reconstructed from the germline J gene. V was shortened by 2 bases and J by 0 bases, with 11 bases between the two germline ends. Germline V gene lookup returns CDR1 MDHEN and CDR2 SYDVKM. The CDR3 spans 16 residues. The variable domain in full, with the rest retrieved from reference TRBV28 and TRBJ2-1, is DVKVTQSSRYLVKRTGEKVFLECVQDMDHENMFWYRQDPGLGLRLIYFSYDVKMKEKGDIPEGYSVSREKKERFSLILESASTNQTSMYLCASSLRGGSSYNEQFFGPGTRLTVL.

In regard to this clone: The read is 3 residues too short to cover the CDR3 end, so that end is filled in from the germline J gene. V and J are TRBV7-6 and TRBJ2-7, with TRBD2 matching over 8 bases. CDR3 length: 13 amino acids. From germline, CDR1 is SGHVS and CDR2 FNYEAQ. J lost 6 bases, V lost 2 bases, and 3 bases had no gene match. CDR3 sequence reads: CASSLRAGGEQYF. The sequenced CDR3 bases are TGTGCCAGCAGCTTACGGGCGGGAGGCGAG.

To note about this clone: The missing CDR3 end, 3 residues past where the read stops, is filled in from the germline J gene. The V gene is TRBV20-1, the J gene TRBJ1-1; D might be TRBD1 (5 bases). Per germline, CDR1 DFQATT and CDR2 SNEGSKA (reference sequence). Deletions cut 7 bases from V and 4 bases from J, with 19 bases between. CDR3 length equals 14 residues. The CDR3 loop reads CSDNTYATVTEAFF. The part of the CDR3 DNA that was read is TGCAGTGATAACACCTATGCGACAGTCACTGAA.

Regarding this clone: Coverage ceases 3 residues before the CDR3 finishes, and the germline J gene fills in the end. The rearrangement joins TRBV19 to TRBJ1-5; 10 nucleotides agree with TRBD1. J lost 4 bases, V lost 6 bases, and 9 bases had no gene match. Germline-derived CDR1 and CDR2 are LNHDA and SQIVND (reference sequence). The CDR3 has 16 residues. The DNA read from the CDR3 is TGTGCCAGTAGACGGTTACGGGGACAGGGGAATCAGCCC. This translates into CASRRLRGQGNQP. The entire CDR3 reads CASRRLRGQGNQPQHF.

In the case of this clone: The CDR3 end lies 3 residues beyond the end of the read and is filled in from the germline J gene. V gene TRBV19 combines with J gene TRBJ1-5; 7 bases agree with TRBD1. Germline CDR1 is LNHDA and CDR2 is SQIVND (reference sequence). CDR3 length: 15 amino acids. With 7 bases clipped from V and 5 bases from J, the junction kept 11 bases outside the gene matches. The CDR3 loop reads CASTVKGQSHQPQHF. Partial CDR3 DNA: TGTGCCAGTACCGTCAAGGGACAGAGTCATCAGCCC.

Concerning this clone: The read ends 3 residues before the CDR3 terminus; that terminus is restored from the germline J gene. This chain uses TRBV28 with TRBJ2-5; maybe TRBD2 (6 bases). V dropped 8 bases and J dropped 5 bases, with 18 bases sitting between them. CDR3 length equals 14 residues. Germline loops: CDR1 MDHEN, CDR2 SYDVKM. CDR3 bases read: TGTGCCAGCGGCCCCGGGGGTATCAGGGAGACC. It encodes CASGPGGIRET. The complete CDR3 protein is CASGPGGIRETQYF.

Concerning this clone itself: The read terminates 3 residues before the CDR3 end, so the remaining end is supplied by the germline J gene. The chain recombines TRBV13 with TRBJ2-7, with D maybe TRBD2 (5 bases). Germline V gives CDR1 PRHDT, CDR2 FYEKMQ (reference sequence). The CDR3 consists of 14 residues. V shed 3 bases and J shed 5 bases, with 14 bases lying between them. The CDR3 protein is CASSLALATHEQYF. The DNA read from the CDR3 is TGTGCCAGCAGCTTGGCGCTAGCTACCCACGAG. The complete variable domain, with remaining parts taken from reference TRBV13 and TRBJ2-7, reads AAGVIQSPRHLIKEKRETATLKCYPIPRHDTVYWYQQGPGQDPQFLISFYEKMQSDKGSIPDRFSAQQFSDYHSELNMSSLELGDSALYFCASSLALATHEQYFGPGTRLTVT.